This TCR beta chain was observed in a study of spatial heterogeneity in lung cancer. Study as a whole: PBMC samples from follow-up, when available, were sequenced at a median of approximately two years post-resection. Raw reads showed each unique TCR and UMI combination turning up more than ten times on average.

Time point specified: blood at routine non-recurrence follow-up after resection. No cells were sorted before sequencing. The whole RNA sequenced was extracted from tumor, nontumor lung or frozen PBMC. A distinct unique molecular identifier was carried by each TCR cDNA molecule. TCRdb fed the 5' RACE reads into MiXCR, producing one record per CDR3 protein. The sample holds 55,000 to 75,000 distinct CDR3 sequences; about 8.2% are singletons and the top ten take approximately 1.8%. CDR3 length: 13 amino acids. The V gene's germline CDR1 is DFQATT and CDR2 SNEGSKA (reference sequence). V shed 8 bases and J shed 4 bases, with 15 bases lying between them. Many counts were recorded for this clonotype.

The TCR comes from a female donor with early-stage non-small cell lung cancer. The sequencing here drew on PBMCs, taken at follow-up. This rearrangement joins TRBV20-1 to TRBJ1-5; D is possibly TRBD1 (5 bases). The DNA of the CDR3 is TGCAGTCTCTCCCAACGGGGGAATCAGCCCCAGCATTTT. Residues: CSLSQRGNQPQHF.